This is a list of T cell receptor beta chains from one sample in a study of shared clonotypes between healthy human individuals. Here immunoSEQ multiplex PCR was the method, and the copy in TCRdb shows in-frame clones only, minus some. The top ten hold around 1% of the sample, which has nearly 2 million clones, approximately 94% seen once. Sequenced input: naive CD8+ T cells sorted from blood. The source is a man aged 18 to 29 in good health. Both conserved end residues are part of each CDR3. The order of the fields is J gene, V gene, clone size, D gene, CDR3 DNA, CDR3 protein. The D gene is left open where the match is weak. Clone size, where shown, is once, few, many, or a class for clones that have expanded.

TRBJ2-2 TRBV30 NA NA TGTGCCTGGAGTCGAGCGATAGGTGGGGAGCTGTTTTTT CAWSRAIGGELFF
TRBJ2-3 TRBV5-1 once TRBD2 TGCGCCAGCAGCTCGGGACTAGCATCCGCAGATACGCAGTATTTT CASSSGLASADTQYF
TRBJ1-1 TRBV27 NA NA TGTGCCAGCAGTTTATCGAATGGGGAGGGGTACCCGAACACTGAAGCTTTCTTT CASSLSNGEGYPNTEAFF
TRBJ1-1 TRBV27 NA NA TGTGCCAGCAGGGGTCGGACTGAAGCTTTCTTT CASRGRTEAFF
TRBJ1-2 TRBV27 NA NA TGTGCCAGCAGTACGGCACAGGGACCAACGAGCTATGGCTACACCTTC CASSTAQGPTSYGYTF
TRBJ1-2 TRBV2 NA NA TGTGCCAGCAGCCCCCCTGGGGCGGGTGGCTACACCTTC CASSPPGAGGYTF
TRBJ2-4 TRBV5-1 NA NA TGCGCCAGCAGCGCAAGGACGGCTGTTGACATTCAGTACTTC CASSARTAVDIQYF
TRBJ1-1 TRBV5-1 NA NA TGCGCCAGCAGCTTGGGCTTTGGGCAGAACACTGAAGCTTTCTTT CASSLGFGQNTEAFF
TRBJ1-4 TRBV19 NA NA TGTGCCAGTAGTCCCGGTTTGAGCTGGGATGAAAAACTGTTTTTT CASSPGLSWDEKLFF
TRBJ2-7 TRBV30 NA NA TGTGCCTGGAGTACTGGGGCTTCCTACGAGCAGTACTTC CAWSTGASYEQYF
TRBJ1-1 TRBV30 NA TRBD1 TGTGCCTGGATTGGGACAGGGGGCGCGGGAGCTTTCTTT CAWIGTGGAGAFF
TRBJ2-7 TRBV11-2 NA NA TGTGCCAGCAGCTTAGGAGCTGCCAGGGCTTACGAGCAGTACTTC CASSLGAARAYEQYF
TRBJ1-1 TRBV30 NA NA TGTGCCTGGACCTCAGGGACCCACCCCGGATTGAACACTGAAGCTTTCTTT CAWTSGTHPGLNTEAFF
TRBJ2-7 TRBV6-5 NA TRBD2 TGTGCCAGCAGTTACTTCGGCGGGAGCTCCTACGAGCAGTACTTC CASSYFGGSSYEQYF
TRBJ1-3 TRBV7-6 NA NA TGTGCCAGCAGCTCGCATATGGGCTCTGGAAACACCATATATTTT CASSSHMGSGNTIYF
TRBJ2-1 TRBV27 NA NA TGTGCCAGCAGTTCAGGACTGTTCAATGAGCAGTTCTTC CASSSGLFNEQFF
TRBJ2-1 TRBV6-5 NA NA TGTGCCAGCAGTTACTCAAGCCTCGGATACAATGAGCAGTTCTTC CASSYSSLGYNEQFF
TRBJ2-7 TRBV7-8 once NA TGTGCCAGCAGCTTTGGGACTGCCTACGAGCAGTACTTC CASSFGTAYEQYF
TRBJ2-7 TRBV28 NA TRBD2 TGTGCCAGCACCTCTAGCGGGTCCAACTACGAGCAGTACTTC CASTSSGSNYEQYF
TRBJ2-2 TRBV28 NA TRBD2 TGTGCCAGCAGTTTATCGGCCTTCACTAGCGGGGGGGTTGGCGGGGAGCTGTTTTTT CASSLSAFTSGGVGGELFF
TRBJ2-7 TRBV5-4 NA NA TGTGCCAGCACCTTGGCGGACAGTTCCTACGAGCAGTACTTC CASTLADSSYEQYF
TRBJ2-7 TRBV6-5 NA NA TGTGCCAGCAGCCCCAAGCCGGGGGCGGGGGAGCAGTACTTC CASSPKPGAGEQYF
TRBJ2-3 TRBV6-5 once NA TGTGCCAGCAGTTACTCGCTGTCAGATACGCAGTATTTT CASSYSLSDTQYF
TRBJ2-7 TRBV30 NA NA TGTGCCTGGAGTGGCAGCTACGAGCAGTACTTC CAWSGSYEQYF
TRBJ2-7 TRBV4-1 NA TRBD2 TGCGCCAGCAGCCAATTTAGCGGGGGAACCTACGAGCAGTACTTC CASSQFSGGTYEQYF
TRBJ2-3 TRBV7-6 NA NA TGTGCCAGCAGCACTAACGGGGATACGCAGTATTTT CASSTNGDTQYF
TRBJ2-2 TRBV7-6 few NA TGTGCCAGCAGGGTTAACACCGGGGAGCTGTTTTTT CASRVNTGELFF
TRBJ1-1 TRBV7-6 NA TRBD1 TGTGCCAGCAGTCCCCCGGGACAGGTGGTAGCTTTCTTT CASSPPGQVVAFF
TRBJ2-4 TRBV4-3 NA TRBD2 TGCGCCAGCAGCCAGGGACTAGCGGGAGTAAGGGACATTCAGTACTTC CASSQGLAGVRDIQYF
TRBJ2-3 TRBV10-1 NA NA TGCGCCAGCAGTGGGGGTGCTAGCACAGATACGCAGTATTTT CASSGGASTDTQYF
TRBJ1-4 TRBV2 NA NA TGTGCCAGCGAGACCCGAGACTCTAATGAAAAACTGTTTTTT CASETRDSNEKLFF